This is a list of T cell receptor beta chains from one sample in a study of cytomegalovirus exposure and HLA in healthy donors. Some clones are missing from TCRdb's copy, which holds only in-frame ones; the method was immunoSEQ multiplex PCR. The table has over 150,000 clones, approximately 80% seen once; the top ten hold 6% to 7.5%. Sequences were obtained from PBMCs. The source of these receptors is a man younger than 45 in good health and CMV-seropositive. CDR3s include the opening cysteine and the closing phenylalanine or tryptophan. Fields, in order: V gene, J gene, CDR3 protein.

V: TRBV7-3
J: TRBJ2-1
CDR3: CASSFSSGSYNEQFF

V: TRBV27
J: TRBJ2-3
CDR3: CASSPGLAGITDTQYF

V: TRBV4-1
J: TRBJ1-2
CDR3: CASSLRQEYYGYTF

V: TRBV7-3
J: TRBJ1-1
CDR3: CASGSLERQYTEAFF

V: TRBV4-1
J: TRBJ1-1
CDR3: CASSQLDGLLNTEAFF

V: TRBV6-5
J: TRBJ2-1
CDR3: CASSYGLAGGNEQFF

V: TRBV6-1
J: TRBJ2-2
CDR3: CASRWEGANTGELFF

V: TRBV10-3
J: TRBJ2-7
CDR3: CAISDNLQGDHYEQYF

V: TRBV14
J: TRBJ1-2
CDR3: CASRQASRTGPNYGYTF

V: TRBV19
J: TRBJ1-3
CDR3: CASSHRDRGTGNTIYF

V: TRBV19
J: TRBJ2-3
CDR3: CASSISGSHSDTQYF

V: TRBV14
J: TRBJ2-5
CDR3: CASSQGQRLAGVGETQYF

V: TRBV5-1
J: TRBJ1-5
CDR3: CASRALAGVDQPQHF

V: TRBV6-1
J: TRBJ2-7
CDR3: CASSEAGRPSSYEQYF

V: TRBV5-6
J: TRBJ2-7
CDR3: CASSLTSGGGEQYF

V: TRBV5-4
J: TRBJ2-5
CDR3: CASSLVAGDQETQYF

V: TRBV7-8
J: TRBJ1-1
CDR3: CASSLDRGYTEAFF

V: TRBV11-2
J: TRBJ1-1
CDR3: CASSLDRDTEAFF

V: TRBV19
J: TRBJ2-7
CDR3: CATRGQGIYEQYF

V: TRBV13
J: TRBJ2-7
CDR3: CASSSGTSGFYEQYF

V: TRBV6-5
J: TRBJ1-2
CDR3: CASSRTAEDYGYTF

V: TRBV2
J: TRBJ2-6
CDR3: CASVETSGGSGANVLTF

V: TRBV28
J: TRBJ1-5
CDR3: CASSVTSYSNQPQHF

V: TRBV27
J: TRBJ1-5
CDR3: CASSSGQAALGNQPQHF

V: TRBV4-3
J: TRBJ1-1
CDR3: CASSQDTDRVKAFF

V: TRBV10-3
J: TRBJ2-3
CDR3: CAISPGQDTDTQYF

V: TRBV19
J: TRBJ2-3
CDR3: CASSPWGTGEGRGADTQYF

V: TRBV6-1
J: TRBJ1-1
CDR3: CASSEWAATEAFF

V: TRBV15
J: TRBJ2-5
CDR3: CASRGDWAETQYF

V: TRBV6-1
J: TRBJ2-3
CDR3: CASSEPSTSGRALDTQYF

V: TRBV30
J: TRBJ2-3
CDR3: CAWSGQAASTDTQYF

V: TRBV7-6
J: TRBJ2-5
CDR3: CASTPNHGRAETQYF

V: TRBV5-6
J: TRBJ1-5
CDR3: CASSFGTGGQPQHF

V: TRBV5-4
J: TRBJ2-1
CDR3: CASSPRDTVYNEQFF

V: TRBV30
J: TRBJ1-3
CDR3: CAWRKGVGIPNYGNTIYF

V: TRBV30
J: TRBJ2-7
CDR3: CAWSAFAGVLIGYEQYF

V: TRBV10-3
J: TRBJ2-5
CDR3: CAISESVGQQETQYF

V: TRBV21-1
J: TRBJ2-5
CDR3: CASSTDSPSRPYQETQYF

V: TRBV4-1
J: TRBJ1-1
CDR3: CASSQESRAAEAFF

V: TRBV27
J: TRBJ1-2
CDR3: CASSPRTGNNYGYTF

V: TRBV11-2
J: TRBJ2-2
CDR3: CASSLLPGAGAGELFF

V: TRBV4-1
J: TRBJ2-6
CDR3: CASSQGATRSRSGANVLTF

V: TRBV10-1
J: TRBJ2-7
CDR3: CASSALAAGAFDNEQYF

V: TRBV6-5
J: TRBJ2-7
CDR3: CASSYLPGQEDYEQYF

V: TRBV9
J: TRBJ2-5
CDR3: CASSPYGGVGETQYF

V: TRBV11-2
J: TRBJ1-1
CDR3: CASSLGGKVAFF

V: TRBV9
J: TRBJ1-1
CDR3: CASSTRQGNTEAFF

V: TRBV14
J: TRBJ2-3
CDR3: CASSQESGVDTQYF

V: TRBV7-3
J: TRBJ2-3
CDR3: CASSWEGRSTDTQYF